These 18 T cell receptor beta chains share one sample of origin, sequenced in a study of graft-versus-host responses after intestinal transplantation. Method: immunoSEQ multiplex PCR; TCRdb's copy keeps in-frame clones and lacks some. The sample shows some 90,000 clones, around nine tenths of them seen only once. These receptors have no identified antigens. Sequenced material: unstimulated CD8+ T cells sorted from spleen or lymph node cells, taken before intestinal transplant. These receptors came from a human donor who received an intestinal transplant.

The chain uses TRBV5-4 and TRBJ2-7; D gene ambiguous. Germline lookup yields CDR1 SGHNT and CDR2 YYREEE (reference sequence). The CDR3 is 13 amino acids. Trimming removed 2 bases from V and 1 base from J, with 7 bases in between. This chain's CDR3 is CASSFERSYEQYF. The CDR3 coding sequence is TGTGCCAGCAGCTTTGAGCGTTCCTACGAGCAGTACTTC.

The V and J genes are TRBV6-5 and TRBJ2-2, with D unclear. The CDR3 runs 14 residues. The germline gives CDR1 MNHEY, CDR2 SVGAGI. V dropped 0 bases and J dropped 4 bases, with 6 bases sitting between them. In DNA, the CDR3 is TGTGCCAGCAGTTACTCGACGTCCACCGGGGAGCTGTTTTTT. This sequence encodes CASSYSTSTGELFF.

The V and J genes are TRBV5-6 and TRBJ2-3; 8 nucleotides match TRBD2. The CDR3 is 14 residues long. The germline CDR1 and CDR2 sequences are SGHDT and YYEEEE. V lost 5 bases, J lost 6 bases, and 8 bases stayed unmatched. Here the CDR3 reads CASSSGGARDTQYF. In nucleotides, the CDR3 is TGTGCCAGCAGTTCCGGGGGGGCAAGGGATACGCAGTATTTT.

The rearrangement uses TRBV9 and TRBJ2-7, with D possibly matching TRBD1 (6 bases). The CDR3 has 14 amino acids. Germline CDR1 reads SGDLS; CDR2 reads YYNGEE. V lost 3 bases, J lost 5 bases, and 15 bases lay in between. CDR3 nucleotides: TGTGCCAGCAGCGGGATAGGGGGTCAGGACGAGCAGTACTTC. Residues: CASSGIGGQDEQYF.

The chain combines TRBV15 with TRBJ2-2; D unresolved. Germline V gene sequence: CDR1 LNHNV, CDR2 YYDKDF (reference sequence). CDR3 length equals 14 residues. Trimming stripped 4 bases from V and 4 bases from J, with 10 bases between. CDR3 in amino acids: CATSTAPGTGELFF. In DNA form, the CDR3 reads TGTGCCACCAGCACGGCACCGGGCACCGGGGAGCTGTTTTTT.

The chain combines TRBV11-1 with TRBJ2-3, with D possibly being TRBD1 or TRBD2 (6 bases each). V lost 0 bases and J 4 bases, leaving 8 bases between the germline ends. Germline V CDR1 and CDR2: SGHAT, FQDESV (reference sequence). This CDR3 spans 14 amino acids. CDR3 DNA sequence: TGTGCCAGCAGCTTAGCGGGGGGCGCAGATACGCAGTATTTT. Amino acids: CASSLAGGADTQYF.

The rearrangement links TRBV6-1 to TRBJ1-5, with D uncertain. The ends were cut back, 0 bases at V and 10 bases at J, with 10 bases in the middle. Germline assignment: CDR1 MNHNS and CDR2 SASEGT. This CDR3 is 13 amino acids long. As DNA, the CDR3 is TGTGCCAGCAGTGAAGCGAACGGAACCCCCCAGCATTTT. It yields the protein CASSEANGTPQHF.

The CDR3 DNA reads as TGTGCCAGCAGTTTTCCCCCACCGACAGGGGTGAAGATCCTTGGATCCTACAATGAGCAGTTCTTC. Translated: CASSFPPPTGVKILGSYNEQFF. This rearrangement joins TRBV27 to TRBJ2-1, with 8 nucleotides matching TRBD1. Germline lookup yields CDR1 MNHEY and CDR2 SMNVEV (reference sequence). This CDR3 has 22 residues. Trimming took 3 bases from V and 1 from J; bases not matched to a gene: 23.

The rearrangement joins TRBV5-4 to TRBJ1-1, with D tentatively TRBD1 (6 bases). With 1 base removed from V and 1 base from J, the gap between germline ends came to 11 bases. CDR3 length: 15 residues. Germline V gives CDR1 SGHNT, CDR2 YYREEE (reference sequence). DNA of the CDR3: TGTGCCAGCAGCTTGTGGGACATTCCGAACACTGAAGCTTTCTTT. It yields the protein CASSLWDIPNTEAFF.

The chain combines TRBV19 with TRBJ2-1; maybe TRBD2 (5 bases). V was clipped by 5 bases and J by 0 bases, with 14 bases between them. Germline CDR1 reads LNHDA; CDR2 reads SQIVND (reference sequence). The CDR3 sequence is 16 residues long. The CDR3, as DNA: TGTGCCAGTAGTTTCGGACTCGCGAGCTCCTACAATGAGCAGTTCTTC. Translating it yields CASSFGLASSYNEQFF.

The chain links TRBV7-6 to TRBJ2-2; 9 positions match TRBD2. CDR1 and CDR2 from the germline V gene are SGHVS and FNYEAQ. This CDR3 has 15 residues. Germline trimming cut 3 bases from V and 6 bases from J; bases unmatched to any gene: 5. In DNA form, the CDR3 reads TGTGCCAGCAGCTTCGATGCGGGGGGGCCCGGGGAGCTGTTTTTT. This encodes CASSFDAGGPGELFF.

Worth noting for this clone: The junction and the germline gene differ at one end; a read error may be behind it. Distinct nucleotide sequences in the sample also encode this CDR3. The genes are TRBV2 and TRBJ1-5; D is uncertain. The CDR3 has 15 residues. Germline assignment: CDR1 SNHLY and CDR2 FYNNEI. The CDR3 DNA reads as TGTGCCAGCAGAGCAGGCAGTGAGAGCAACCAGCCCCAGCATTTT. Residues: CASRAGSESNQPQHF. The whole variable domain, filled in from reference TRBV2 and TRBJ1-5, reads EPEVTQTPSHQVTQMGQEVILRCVPISNHLYFYWYRQILGQKVEFLVSFYNNEISEKSEIFDDQFSVERPDGSNFTLKIRSTKLEDSAMYFCASRAGSESNQPQHFGDGTRLSIL.

V is TRBV29-1 and J is TRBJ2-2, with unresolved D. Germline CDR1 is SQVTM and CDR2 is ANQGSEA. The CDR3 has 13 amino acids. V was pared by 5 bases and J by 3 bases, with 10 bases between. CDR3 DNA: TGCAGCGTTCCCTCGGTGTACACCGGGGAGCTGTTTTTT. Its translation: CSVPSVYTGELFF.

This clone showed up just a few times. The chain joins TRBV10-2 to TRBJ2-7; D is undetermined. Trimming removed 0 bases from V and 4 bases from J, with 4 bases in between. Germline CDR1 is WSHSY and CDR2 is SAAADI. CDR3 length equals 12 residues. The DNA of the CDR3 is TGCGCCAGCAGTGAGTCGATTTACGAGCAGTACTTC. Protein sequence: CASSESIYEQYF.

V usage is TRBV27 and J usage is TRBJ1-1; D may be TRBD1 (6 bases). Looked up from germline, CDR1 is MNHEY and CDR2 is SMNVEV (reference sequence). Between the trimmed V and J ends, which lost 5 bases and 5 bases, there was a span of 18 bases. CDR3 size: 15 residues. CDR3 DNA sequence: TGTGCCAGCAGTGTGATGCAGGGAGGGGGAACTGAAGCTTTCTTT. Translation: CASSVMQGGGTEAFF.

The chain is built from TRBV7-2 and TRBJ1-5; tentatively, D is TRBD1 (5 bases). The CDR3 consists of 17 residues. Germline CDR1 is SGHTA and CDR2 is FQGNSA. The ends were cut back, 4 bases at V and 0 bases at J, with 16 bases in the middle. The CDR3 bases are TGTGCCAGCAGCTCCCCCGGGACCGAATATAGCAATCAGCCCCAGCATTTT. It translates to CASSSPGTEYSNQPQHF.

This chain joins TRBV5-4 and TRBJ1-6; 7 nucleotides line up with TRBD1. Germline V gene data show CDR1 as SGHNT and CDR2 as YYREEE (reference sequence). The CDR3 contains 17 residues. With 4 bases clipped from V and 0 bases from J, the junction kept 7 bases outside the gene matches. The CDR3: CASSERTGSSYNSPLHF. The CDR3 nucleotides are TGTGCCAGCAGCGAAAGGACAGGTAGCTCCTATAATTCACCCCTCCACTTT.

This chain joins TRBV7-3 and TRBJ2-2; 12 bases align to TRBD2. CDR1 is SGHTA, CDR2 FQGTGA, per germline. CDR3 length: 18 amino acids. The V segment lost 1 base and the J segment 2 bases; nucleotides outside the gene matches: 5. The CDR3 loop reads CASSLILAGGYNTGELFF. The CDR3 DNA sequence: TGTGCCAGCAGCTTAATACTAGCGGGGGGTTATAACACCGGGGAGCTGTTTTTT.